These 27 T cell receptor beta chains were sequenced from one sample in a study of blood T cell repertoires in COVID-19. Data came from immunoSEQ multiplex PCR; TCRdb stores just in-frame clones and leaves some out. The data show under 500,000 clones, 87% seen once. Sequenced sample: PBMCs or T cells enriched from blood (not recorded which). The receptor source for this set is a woman aged 18 to 35 with acute COVID-19.

The chain links TRBV9 to TRBJ2-6; D is perhaps TRBD1 (6 bases). CDR3 length equals 20 residues. Trimming stripped 3 bases from V and 4 bases from J, with 26 bases between. Per the germline V gene, CDR1 is SGDLS and CDR2 is YYNGEE. The DNA of the CDR3 is TGTGCCAGCAGCGCCCCTGCCCGGGGTAGGGGGATTTTGGGGGCCAACGTCCTGACTTTC. Encoded protein: CASSAPARGRGILGANVLTF.

This chain links TRBV10-1 with TRBJ1-1; 10 bases map to TRBD1. This CDR3 spans 15 amino acids. V lost 6 bases and J lost 4; bases outside the gene matches: 8. The germline CDR1 and CDR2 sequences are WNHNN and SYGVQD (reference sequence). CDR3: CASSRQGAPRTEAFF. CDR3 DNA sequence: TGCGCCAGCAGCAGACAGGGGGCACCTCGCACTGAAGCTTTCTTT.

The CDR3 region has the DNA TGTGCCAGTAGAGCTAGCGGGCCCGGGGAGCTGTTTTTT. It codes for CASRASGPGELFF. The chain couples TRBV19 to TRBJ2-2, with 8 bases aligning to TRBD2. CDR3 length: 13 residues. V was pared by 6 bases and J by 6 bases, with 3 bases of the junction left unmatched. CDR1 is LNHDA, CDR2 SQIVND, per germline (reference sequence).

The chain couples TRBV12-5 to TRBJ2-1; 7 bases are a match to TRBD2. Trimming at V came to 5 bases and at J to 7 bases, leaving 14 bases not matched to a gene. This CDR3 has 16 residues. The germline V gene has CDR1 LGHNT and CDR2 FRNRAP. The chain's CDR3 is CASGPPWGGSGNEQFF. The CDR3 DNA follows: TGTGCTAGTGGTCCCCCGTGGGGGGGGTCTGGGAATGAGCAGTTCTTC. Filled out from reference TRBV12-5 and TRBJ2-1, the complete variable domain reads DARVTQTPRHKVTEMGQEVTMRCQPILGHNTVFWYRQTMMQGLELLAYFRNRAPLDDSGMPKDRFSAEMPDATLATLKIQPSEPRDSAVYFCASGPPWGGSGNEQFFGPGTRLTVL.

The V gene is TRBV5-1, the J gene TRBJ2-2; D might be TRBD2 (5 bases). The V end was cut by 4 bases, the J end by 4 bases, with 14 bases between. The CDR3 consists of 15 residues. Germline V gene data show CDR1 as SGHRS and CDR2 as YFSETQ. CDR3 loop: CASSGGQERTGELFF. The CDR3 bases are TGCGCCAGCAGCGGAGGCCAGGAGCGCACCGGGGAGCTGTTTTTT.

The chain couples TRBV7-2 to TRBJ1-6; the D is unclear. Germline CDR1 reads SGHTA; CDR2 reads FQGNSA. V dropped 4 bases and J dropped 9 bases, with 16 bases sitting between them. This CDR3 is 15 amino acids long. The DNA for the CDR3 is TGTGCCAGCAGCTCCTTGACGGGAGGGCGTTCACCCCTCCACTTT. It codes for CASSSLTGGRSPLHF.

The chain couples TRBV5-1 to TRBJ2-5; 13 nucleotides agree with TRBD2. This CDR3 has 16 residues. With V trimmed by 4 bases and J by 5 bases, 8 bases remained unmatched. Per germline, CDR1 SGHRS and CDR2 YFSETQ. The CDR3 DNA follows: TGCGCCAGCAGCCAAGGACTAGCGGGAGTATTTGAGACCCAGTACTTC. Its protein is CASSQGLAGVFETQYF. The variable domain in full, completed from reference TRBV5-1 and TRBJ2-5, reads KAGVTQTPRYLIKTRGQQVTLSCSPISGHRSVSWYQQTPGQGLQFLFEYFSETQRNKGNFPGRFSGRQFSNSRSEMNVSTLELGDSALYLCASSQGLAGVFETQYFGPGTRLLVL.

The chain joins TRBV7-2 to TRBJ1-4; D may be TRBD1 (6 bases). Trimming pared 5 bases from V and 6 bases from J, leaving 16 bases between. Per germline, CDR1 SGHTA and CDR2 FQGNSA. This CDR3 comprises 15 residues. The CDR3 coding sequence is TGTGCCAGCAGCCTCAACAGGGCCCGAGATGAAAAACTGTTTTTT. It codes for CASSLNRARDEKLFF.

V and J are TRBV10-3 and TRBJ1-6; a possible D gene is TRBD1 (5 bases). This CDR3 region has 16 residues. Trimming stripped 3 bases from V and 6 bases from J, with 15 bases between. From germline, CDR1 is ENHRY and CDR2 SYGVKD. CDR3 region: CAISDGTPGINSPLHF. The CDR3 coding sequence is TGTGCCATCAGTGATGGGACTCCAGGGATTAATTCACCCCTCCACTTT.

This chain uses TRBV27 with TRBJ2-7; 7 positions agree with TRBD1. Per the germline V gene, CDR1 is MNHEY and CDR2 is SMNVEV (reference sequence). This CDR3 has 16 amino acids. After removal of 3 bases from V and 7 bases from J, the junction contained 15 bases not matched to a gene. The CDR3 nucleotides read TGTGCCAGCAGTTTTATGTCGGGACAGTACCCCCGTGAGCAGTACTTC. Translating gives CASSFMSGQYPREQYF.

The chain employs TRBV6-5 and TRBJ2-1; TRBD2 aligns across 7 bases. Trimming cost V 7 bases and J 3 bases; bases outside gene matches: 6. The CDR3 runs to 14 residues. In germline, CDR1 is MNHEY, CDR2 SVGAGI. CDR3 nucleotides: TGTGCCAGCACCTCCGAGCGGGGCTACAATGAGCAGTTCTTC. This translates into CASTSERGYNEQFF.

CDR3 sequence (DNA): TGTGCCAGCAGTCCTCCTCACAGGGCTCAGCCCCAGCATTTT. Translating it yields CASSPPHRAQPQHF. This chain joins TRBV28 and TRBJ1-5, with D perhaps matching TRBD1 (6 bases). Germline lookup yields CDR1 MDHEN and CDR2 SYDVKM. The germline V and J ends were trimmed by 5 bases and 6 bases, with 14 bases remaining between them. The length of the CDR3 is 14 residues.

The chain employs TRBV10-3 and TRBJ1-1; D is possibly TRBD1 (5 bases). The germline V and J ends were trimmed by 6 bases and 7 bases, with 9 bases remaining between them. The germline gives CDR1 ENHRY, CDR2 SYGVKD. The CDR3 length is 11 residues. This chain's CDR3 is CAIRGLSEAFF. The CDR3, as DNA: TGTGCCATCAGGGGACTTAGTGAAGCTTTCTTT.

This clone was seen just once. The chain joins TRBV10-2 to TRBJ2-7, with D maybe TRBD1 (6 bases). Trimming took off 7 bases at V and 4 bases at J, with 14 bases between the two ends. The CDR3 totals 13 residues. Germline CDR1 is WSHSY and CDR2 is SAAADI. The CDR3 is CASTEGTLYEQYF. CDR3 in DNA: TGCGCCAGCACCGAGGGGACACTTTACGAGCAGTACTTC.

The chain uses TRBV18 and TRBJ1-2, with 7 bases aligning to TRBD1. After removal of 4 bases from V and 6 bases from J, the junction contained 5 bases not matched to a gene. Looked up from germline, CDR1 is KGHSH and CDR2 is LQKENI. This CDR3 comprises 13 residues. The DNA for the CDR3 is TGTGCCAGCTCACAAAACAGGGGTGATGGCTACACCTTC. Translated: CASSQNRGDGYTF. Based on the CDR3 plus reference TRBV18 and TRBJ1-2, the full variable domain is NAGVMQNPRHLVRRRGQEARLRCSPMKGHSHVYWYRQLPEEGLKFMVYLQKENIIDESGMPKERFSAEFPKEGPSILRIQQVVRGDSAAYFCASSQNRGDGYTFGSGTRLTVV.

The chain has TRBV4-3 and TRBJ1-6, with a possible D match to TRBD1 (5 bases). This CDR3 spans 15 amino acids. Between the trimmed V and J ends, which lost 3 bases and 4 bases, there was a span of 10 bases. The V gene's germline CDR1 is LGHNA and CDR2 YSLEER. The CDR3 spells CASSQGRAYNSPLHF. The CDR3 region has the DNA TGCGCCAGCAGCCAGGGGCGAGCGTATAATTCACCCCTCCACTTT.

V is TRBV19 and J is TRBJ1-5, with a possible D match to TRBD1 (5 bases). V was trimmed by 2 bases and J by 6 bases, leaving 8 bases between them. Per germline, CDR1 LNHDA and CDR2 SQIVND (reference sequence). There are 13 residues in the CDR3. As DNA, the CDR3 is TGTGCCAGTAGTATATCGGGGGGTCAGCCCCAGCATTTT. It specifies CASSISGGQPQHF.

This clone has a handful of counts. The chain links TRBV4-1 to TRBJ1-2; a weak D match, TRBD1 (6 bases). V was pared by 4 bases and J by 8 bases, with 11 bases between. Germline CDR1 reads MGHRA; CDR2 reads YSYEKL. This CDR3 region has 12 residues. The CDR3 region is CASSRIQGGYTF. The CDR3 coding sequence is TGCGCCAGCAGCCGGATCCAGGGGGGCTACACCTTC.

V is TRBV19 and J is TRBJ2-1, with 8 bases fitting TRBD2. This CDR3 has 14 residues. Germline V gene sequence: CDR1 LNHDA, CDR2 SQIVND (reference sequence). V dropped 7 bases and J dropped 8; count of bases not matched to a gene: 10. The CDR3 bases are TGTGCCAGTAAAGGGGGGACTAGTATTTATGAGCAGTTCTTC. Encoded protein: CASKGGTSIYEQFF.

The gene calls are TRBV4-3 and TRBJ2-7, with TRBD1 matching 7 bases. Germline trimming cut 1 base from V and 3 bases from J; bases unmatched to any gene: 6. Germline V gene sequence: CDR1 LGHNA, CDR2 YSLEER. The CDR3 is made up of 15 amino acids. For the CDR3, the DNA is TGCGCCAGCAGCCAAGGGGACAGTATCTACTACGAGCAGTACTTC. Residues: CASSQGDSIYYEQYF.

This clone showed up just once. The chain employs TRBV3-1 (or the pseudogene TRBV3-2) and TRBJ1-2; 7 nucleotides match TRBD1. CDR3 length: 14 amino acids. The junction had 7 bases not matched to a gene; V was cut back by 1 base and J by 8 bases. The germline V gene encodes CDR1 LGHDT and CDR2 YNNKEL (reference sequence). The CDR3 coding sequence is TGTGCCAGCAGCCAAGGACAGGGACTCGAGGGCTACACCTTC. This gives the protein CASSQGQGLEGYTF.

CDR3 protein: CASSLVVAGAREQFF. The DNA for the CDR3 is TGTGCCAGCAGTTTGGTGGTAGCGGGAGCTCGTGAGCAGTTCTTC. V and J are TRBV28 and TRBJ2-1; TRBD2 matches at 9 bases. Germline assignment: CDR1 MDHEN and CDR2 SYDVKM. This CDR3 has 15 residues. Unmatched junction bases numbered 9, after V lost 3 bases and J lost 9 bases.

J is TRBJ1-1 and V is TRBV11-1; D possibly corresponds to TRBD1 (5 bases). Germline V gene lookup returns CDR1 SGHAT and CDR2 FQDESV (reference sequence). The CDR3 is made up of 13 amino acids. Trimming took 8 bases from V and 0 from J, leaving 10 bases between them. The CDR3 DNA reads TGTGCCAGCTTCAGGGTCGTGAACACTGAAGCTTTCTTT. Its protein product is CASFRVVNTEAFF.

The gene calls are TRBV7-9 and TRBJ1-6; D unresolved. V lost 2 bases, J lost 10 bases, and 6 bases lay in between. The CDR3 has 12 residues. Germline assignment: CDR1 SEHNR and CDR2 FQNEAQ (reference sequence). CDR3 sequence: CASSLFESPLHF. Here the CDR3 DNA reads TGTGCCAGCAGCTTATTCGAGTCACCCCTCCACTTT.

The V call is TRBV28, the J call TRBJ1-5; D call uncertain. Germline CDR1 MDHEN, CDR2 SYDVKM. The CDR3 loop spans 18 amino acids. Trimming took 7 bases from V and 0 from J, leaving 22 bases between them. CDR3 in DNA: TGTGCCAGCACCTTCAGTTTTCTGCCCCCGTATAGCAATCAGCCCCAGCATTTT. Amino acid sequence: CASTFSFLPPYSNQPQHF.

The chain recombines TRBV5-1 with TRBJ1-4; possibly TRBD1 for D (6 bases). CDR1 and CDR2 (germline): SGHRS, YFSETQ. CDR3 length equals 17 residues. V was pared by 5 bases and J by 7 bases, with 24 bases between. The CDR3 protein is CASSTMGRQVWGEKLFF. The CDR3 region has the DNA TGCGCCAGCAGTACAATGGGGAGACAGGTGTGGGGTGAAAAACTGTTTTTT.

The genes are TRBV11-2 and TRBJ2-6; D is possibly TRBD1 (6 bases). V was clipped by 1 base and J by 3 bases, with 19 bases between them. CDR3 length equals 19 residues. Germline loops: CDR1 SGHAT, CDR2 FQNNGV. The CDR3 region has the DNA TGTGCCAGCAGCTTAGGTACAGGGTGGAATGAGAATGGGGCCAACGTCCTGACTTTC. This translates into CASSLGTGWNENGANVLTF. The full variable domain, its missing parts supplied by reference TRBV11-2 and TRBJ2-6, is EAGVAQSPRYKIIEKRQSVAFWCNPISGHATLYWYQQILGQGPKLLIQFQNNGVVDDSQLPKDRFSAERLKGVDSTLKIQPAKLEDSAVYLCASSLGTGWNENGANVLTFGAGSRLTVL.